This TCR beta chain was captured by sequencing in a study of shared clonotypes between healthy human individuals. General observations from the study: Shared across a few donors were roughly 4.8% of the naive CD4 clonotypes.

Worth noting for this clone: The target antigen is unknown.

This CDR3 region has 18 residues. With V trimmed by 2 bases and J by 2 bases, 4 bases remained unmatched. Germline loops: CDR1 PRHDT, CDR2 FYEKMQ (reference sequence). Running of the assay took place at deep level. The assay was immunoSEQ multiplex PCR, and TCRdb's table has in-frame clones only and misses some. The sample records more than 2,000,000 clones, 85% to 95% being singletons. All donors were healthy HIV-negative adults lacking recent acute infections or vaccinations. Specimen: naive CD4+ T cells from PBMCs. Subset specified: CD45RA+ positively selected. This chain connects TRBV13 to TRBJ2-2; TRBD2 matches 14 bases. The sequence derives from a man younger than 35 in good health. Some clones in this sample may be carry-over from other donors' samples. The CDR3 spells CASSLSGTSGRNTGELFF. CDR3 in DNA: TGTGCCAGCAGCTTAAGCGGGACTAGCGGGAGAAACACCGGGGAGCTGTTTTTT.